This entry lists 7 T cell receptor beta chains sequenced from one sample in a study of spatial heterogeneity in lung cancer. TCRdb reanalysed the 5' RACE reads using MiXCR and keeps one entry per CDR3 protein. The sample contains roughly 49,000 distinct CDR3 sequences, approximately 7% of which appear only once. The time point was: sample taken at primary tumor resection. Frozen PBMC, nontumor lung or tumor provided whole RNA, which was sequenced unsorted. Specimen: PBMCs, collected at surgery. These receptors were collected from a female donor with early-stage non-small cell lung cancer.

This sequence joins TRBV6-1 and TRBJ1-1, with a possible D match to TRBD1 (6 bases). The V end lost 10 bases, the J end lost 0 bases, and 18 bases lay between the germline ends. Germline CDR1 and CDR2: MNHNS and SASEGT. This CDR3 comprises 15 residues. CDR3 DNA sequence: TGTGCCACAAAACAGGGCCTTACCATGAACACTGAAGCTTTCTTT. Its translation: CATKQGLTMNTEAFF.

This clonotype was detected ten times or more. The V and J genes are TRBV6-2 or TRBV6-3 and TRBJ2-1; the D gene is possibly TRBD1 (7 bases). Germline CDR1 reads MNHEY; CDR2 reads SVGEGT. Trimming left V 2 bases short and J 9 bases short, with 14 bases between. The CDR3 totals 14 residues. DNA of the CDR3: TGTGCCAGCAGTTACCCCAGGGGGGCTGGTGAGCAGTTCTTC. It specifies CASSYPRGAGEQFF.

This clonotype was counted ten times or more. This chain uses TRBV20-1 with TRBJ2-1; D uncertain. V was trimmed by 5 bases and J by 4 bases, leaving 9 bases between them. The CDR3 has 12 amino acids. Germline V lookup: CDR1 DFQATT, CDR2 SNEGSKA (reference sequence). The CDR3 DNA reads TGCAGTGCTTCCCAGGTATACAATGAGCAGTTCTTC. This translates into CSASQVYNEQFF.

The genes are TRBV7-2 and TRBJ2-3; D remains unclear. The CDR3 extends over 13 amino acids. With 3 bases removed from V and 9 bases from J, the gap between germline ends came to 13 bases. CDR1 is SGHTA and CDR2 is FQGNSA in the germline V gene. CDR3 amino acids: CASSLVPEATQYF. For the CDR3, the DNA is TGTGCCAGCAGCTTGGTACCAGAGGCCACGCAGTATTTT. Variable domain in full (rest from reference TRBV7-2 and TRBJ2-3): GAGVSQSPSNKVTEKGKDVELRCDPISGHTALYWYRQSLGQGLEFLIYFQGNSAPDKSGLPSDRFSAERTGGSVSTLTIQRTQQEDSAVYLCASSLVPEATQYFGPGTRLTVL.

The chain is built from TRBV6-5 and TRBJ2-5; D possibly uses TRBD1 or TRBD2 (5 bases each). Germline assignment: CDR1 MNHEY and CDR2 SVGAGI. V was clipped by 10 bases and J by 4 bases, with 16 bases between them. The CDR3 runs 13 residues. CDR3 sequence: CATSGLPPETQYF. The CDR3 DNA reads TGTGCCACCTCGGGGCTACCCCCAGAGACCCAGTACTTC.

This clonotype is labeled medium-sized. V gene TRBV3-1 combines with J gene TRBJ2-1; the D gene is possibly TRBD2 (6 bases). V dropped 3 bases and J dropped 12 bases, with 18 bases sitting between them. The CDR3 runs to 14 residues. Germline V gene data show CDR1 as LGHDT and CDR2 as YNNKEL (reference sequence). The chain's CDR3 is CASSQPSPSSVQFF. For the CDR3, the DNA is TGTGCCAGCAGCCAGCCATCCCCCTCTAGCGTGCAGTTCTTC.

At least ten counts were recorded for this clonotype. The CDR3 coding sequence is TGTGCCAGCAGTGGACAGGGGGTGCGCACAGATACGCAGTATTTT. Translation gives CASSGQGVRTDTQYF. The chain couples TRBV7-2 to TRBJ2-3, with TRBD1 identical over 10 bases. The germline CDR1 and CDR2 sequences are SGHTA and FQGNSA. Losses at the gene ends were 6 bases for V and 1 base for J; bases not matched to a gene: 4. The length of the CDR3 is 15 residues.